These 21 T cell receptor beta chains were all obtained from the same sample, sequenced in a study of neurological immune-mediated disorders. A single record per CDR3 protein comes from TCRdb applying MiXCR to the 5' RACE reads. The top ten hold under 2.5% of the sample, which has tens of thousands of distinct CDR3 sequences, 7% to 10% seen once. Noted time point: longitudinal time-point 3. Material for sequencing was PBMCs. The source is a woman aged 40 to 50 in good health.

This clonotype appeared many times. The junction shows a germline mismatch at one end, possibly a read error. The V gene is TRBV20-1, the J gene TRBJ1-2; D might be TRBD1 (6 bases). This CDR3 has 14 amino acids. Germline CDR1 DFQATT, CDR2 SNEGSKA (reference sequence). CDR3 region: CSALGGQDYYGYTF. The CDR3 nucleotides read TGCAGTGCTCTAGGGGGACAAGATTACTACGGCTACACCTTC.

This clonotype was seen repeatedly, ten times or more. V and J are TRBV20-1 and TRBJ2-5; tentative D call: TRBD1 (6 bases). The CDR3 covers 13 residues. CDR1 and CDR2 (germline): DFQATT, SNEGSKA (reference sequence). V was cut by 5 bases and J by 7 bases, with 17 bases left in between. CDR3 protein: CSASTGTPPTQYF. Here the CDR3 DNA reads TGCAGTGCTTCCACCGGGACACCGCCGACCCAGTACTTC.

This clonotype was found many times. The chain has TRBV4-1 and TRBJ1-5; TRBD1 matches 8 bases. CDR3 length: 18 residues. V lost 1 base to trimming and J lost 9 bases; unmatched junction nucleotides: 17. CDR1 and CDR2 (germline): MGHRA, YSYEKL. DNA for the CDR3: TGCGCCAGCAGCCAAGCCCATACGAATACCGGGACAGGAGTGCCCCAGCATTTT. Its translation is CASSQAHTNTGTGVPQHF.

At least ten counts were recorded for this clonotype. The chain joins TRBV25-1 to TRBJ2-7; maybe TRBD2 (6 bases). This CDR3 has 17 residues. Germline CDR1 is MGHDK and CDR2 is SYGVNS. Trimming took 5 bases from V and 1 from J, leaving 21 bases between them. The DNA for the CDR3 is TGTGCCAGCAGTCCGAACCGACCGGGACTGTTGTCCTACGAGCAGTACTTC. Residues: CASSPNRPGLLSYEQYF.

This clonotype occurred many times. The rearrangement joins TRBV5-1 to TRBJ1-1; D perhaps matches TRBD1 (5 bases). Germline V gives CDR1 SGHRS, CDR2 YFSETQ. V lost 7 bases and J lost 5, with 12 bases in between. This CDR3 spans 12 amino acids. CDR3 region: CASGTYWTEAFF. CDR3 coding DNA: TGCGCCAGCGGGACTTACTGGACTGAAGCTTTCTTT.

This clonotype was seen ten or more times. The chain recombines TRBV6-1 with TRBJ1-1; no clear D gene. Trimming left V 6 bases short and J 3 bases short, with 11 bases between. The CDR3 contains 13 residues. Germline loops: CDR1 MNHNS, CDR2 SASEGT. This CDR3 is CASRSAGDTEAFF. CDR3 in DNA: TGTGCCAGCAGGTCGGCGGGTGACACTGAAGCTTTCTTT.

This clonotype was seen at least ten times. The CDR3, as DNA: TGCGCCAGCAGCTCGACAGGGGGCACTGAAGCTTTCTTT. Residues: CASSSTGGTEAFF. The chain recombines TRBV5-1 with TRBJ1-1; TRBD1 agrees at 9 bases. V shed 3 bases and J 4 bases; nucleotides not matched to a gene: 1. Germline lookup yields CDR1 SGHRS and CDR2 YFSETQ. The CDR3 runs 13 residues.

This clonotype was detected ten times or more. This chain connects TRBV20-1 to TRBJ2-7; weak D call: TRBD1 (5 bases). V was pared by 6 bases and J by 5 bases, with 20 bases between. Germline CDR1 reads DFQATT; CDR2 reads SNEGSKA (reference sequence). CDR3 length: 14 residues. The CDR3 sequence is CSAKQDLGAHEQYF. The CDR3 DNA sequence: TGCAGTGCGAAACAGGACCTAGGGGCCCACGAGCAGTACTTC.

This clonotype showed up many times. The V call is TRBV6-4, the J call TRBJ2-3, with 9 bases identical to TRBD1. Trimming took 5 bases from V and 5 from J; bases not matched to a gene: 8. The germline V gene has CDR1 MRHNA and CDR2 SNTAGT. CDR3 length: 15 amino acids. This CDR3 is CASSNGQGQGDTQYF. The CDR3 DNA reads TGTGCCAGCAGTAACGGACAGGGGCAAGGAGATACGCAGTATTTT.

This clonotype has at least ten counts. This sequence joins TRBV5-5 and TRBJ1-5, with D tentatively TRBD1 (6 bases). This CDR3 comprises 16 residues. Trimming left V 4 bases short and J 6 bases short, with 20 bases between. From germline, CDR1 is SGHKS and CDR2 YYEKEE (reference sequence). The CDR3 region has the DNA TGTGCCAGCAGCATAGGGGCGGGGGGGCGCATTCAGCCCCAGCATTTT. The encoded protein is CASSIGAGGRIQPQHF.

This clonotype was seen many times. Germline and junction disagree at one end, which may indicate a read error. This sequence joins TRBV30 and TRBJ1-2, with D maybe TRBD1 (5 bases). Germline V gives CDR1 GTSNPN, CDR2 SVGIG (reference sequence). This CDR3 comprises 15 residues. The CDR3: CAWRHPGTKITLPVF. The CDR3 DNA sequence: TGTGCCTGGAGGCACCCCGGGACCAAAATTACCCTACCCGTCTTC.

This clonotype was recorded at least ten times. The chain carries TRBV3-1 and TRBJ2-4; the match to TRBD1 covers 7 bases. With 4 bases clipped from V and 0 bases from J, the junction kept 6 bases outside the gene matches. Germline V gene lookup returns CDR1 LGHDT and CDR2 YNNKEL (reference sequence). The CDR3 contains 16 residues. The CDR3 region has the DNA TGTGCCAGCAGCCGAACAGGGGCCATAGCCAAAAACATTCAGTACTTC. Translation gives CASSRTGAIAKNIQYF.

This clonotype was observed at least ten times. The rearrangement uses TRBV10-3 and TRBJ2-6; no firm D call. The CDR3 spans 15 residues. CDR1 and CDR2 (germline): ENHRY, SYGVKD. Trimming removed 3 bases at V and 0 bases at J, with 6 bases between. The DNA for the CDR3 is TGTGCCATCAGTGATCTGGGCTCTGGGGCCAACGTCCTGACTTTC. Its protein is CAISDLGSGANVLTF.

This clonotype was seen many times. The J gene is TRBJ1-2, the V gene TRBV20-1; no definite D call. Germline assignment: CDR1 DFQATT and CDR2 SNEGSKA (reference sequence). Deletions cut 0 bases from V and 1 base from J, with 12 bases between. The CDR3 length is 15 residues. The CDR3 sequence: CSARDWRADNYGYTF. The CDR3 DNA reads TGCAGTGCTAGAGATTGGAGAGCAGATAACTATGGCTACACCTTC.

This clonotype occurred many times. Here the CDR3 reads CASSIITGAEQYF. In DNA, the CDR3 is TGTGCCAGCAGCATCATTACAGGCGCCGAGCAGTACTTC. J is TRBJ2-7 and V is TRBV11-3; perhaps TRBD1 as D (5 bases). CDR3 size: 13 residues. CDR1 SGHNT and CDR2 YENEEA come from the germline V gene. Trimming pared 5 bases from V and 6 bases from J, leaving 14 bases between. The full variable domain, its missing parts supplied by reference TRBV11-3 and TRBJ2-7, is EAGVVQSPRYKIIEKKQPVAFWCNPISGHNTLYWYLQNLGQGPELLIRYENEEAVDDSQLPKDRFSAERLKGVDSTLKIQPAELGDSAVYLCASSIITGAEQYFGPGTRLTVT.

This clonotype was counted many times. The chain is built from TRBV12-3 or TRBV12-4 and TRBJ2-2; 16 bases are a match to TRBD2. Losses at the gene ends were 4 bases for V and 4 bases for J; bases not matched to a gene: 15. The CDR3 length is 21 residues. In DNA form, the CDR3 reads TGTGCCAGCAGTTCCATCACCGGGACTAGCGGGAGGGGCCCGGTCACCGGGGAGCTGTTTTTT. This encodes CASSSITGTSGRGPVTGELFF.

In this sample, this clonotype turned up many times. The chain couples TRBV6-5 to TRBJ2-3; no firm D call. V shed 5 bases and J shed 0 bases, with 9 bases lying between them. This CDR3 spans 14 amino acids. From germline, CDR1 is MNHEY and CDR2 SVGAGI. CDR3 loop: CASSTQLSTDTQYF. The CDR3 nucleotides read TGTGCCAGCAGTACACAACTCAGCACAGATACGCAGTATTTT.

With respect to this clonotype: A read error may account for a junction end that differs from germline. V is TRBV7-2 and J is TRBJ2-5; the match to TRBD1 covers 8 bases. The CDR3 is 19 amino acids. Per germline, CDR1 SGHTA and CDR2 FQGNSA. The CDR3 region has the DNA TGTGCCAACAGCTCGGGATGGGGGACAGGAGTCGGTGGAGGAGAGACCCAGTACTTC. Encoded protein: CANSSGWGTGVGGGETQYF.

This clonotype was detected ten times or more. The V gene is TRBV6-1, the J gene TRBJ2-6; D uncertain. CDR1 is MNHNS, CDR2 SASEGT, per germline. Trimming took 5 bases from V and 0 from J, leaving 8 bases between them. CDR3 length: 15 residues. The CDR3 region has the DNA TGTGCCAGCAGTCCCGCCCGCTCTGGGGCCAACGTCCTGACTTTC. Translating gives CASSPARSGANVLTF.

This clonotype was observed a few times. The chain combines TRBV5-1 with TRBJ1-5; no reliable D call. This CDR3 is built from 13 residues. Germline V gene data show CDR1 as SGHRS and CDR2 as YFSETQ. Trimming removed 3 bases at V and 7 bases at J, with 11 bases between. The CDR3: CASSSIPTQPQHF. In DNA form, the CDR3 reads TGCGCCAGCAGCTCTATTCCGACCCAGCCCCAGCATTTT.

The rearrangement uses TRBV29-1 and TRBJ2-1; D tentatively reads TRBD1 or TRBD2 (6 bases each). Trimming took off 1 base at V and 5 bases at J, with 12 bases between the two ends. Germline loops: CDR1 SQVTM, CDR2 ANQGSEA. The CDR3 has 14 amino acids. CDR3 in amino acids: CSVEGRGADNEQFF. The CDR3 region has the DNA TGCAGCGTTGAAGGGAGGGGGGCCGACAATGAGCAGTTCTTC.